These T cell receptor beta chains were read from a single sample in a study of blood T cell repertoires in COVID-19. Assay used: immunoSEQ multiplex PCR; TCRdb lists only in-frame clones, some missing. The sample lists more than 250,000 clones, about 89% seen once, with approximately 2.4% in the top ten. Sequenced input: PBMCs or T cells enriched from blood (not recorded which). The receptor set was obtained from a woman under 30 who had recovered from COVID-19. CDR3s include the opening cysteine and the closing phenylalanine or tryptophan. A D gene is named only where the DNA matches it firmly. For some rows the clone size is stated as once, few or many, or as a class when expanded; others skip it.

.	TRBV6-1	TRBD1	TRBJ1-2	TGTGCCAGCAGTGAAGCTCAGGGACAGATAATCTATGGCTACACCTTC	CASSEAQGQIIYGYTF
.	TRBV7-3	.	TRBJ2-2	TGTGCCAGCAGTCCGGCAGGGGGGTCCGGGGAGCTGTTTTTT	CASSPAGGSGELFF
.	TRBV29-1	.	TRBJ2-7	TGCAGCGTTGATTTCGGACAGTCAAGCTCCTACGAGCAGTACTTC	CSVDFGQSSSYEQYF
.	TRBV30	.	TRBJ2-3	TGTGCCTGGACCGGGAGTGGAGATACGCAGTATTTT	CAWTGSGDTQYF
.	TRBV7-2	TRBD2	TRBJ2-1	TGTGCCAGCACCCCGAAACTAGCGGGAGAGAATGAGCAGTTCTTC	CASTPKLAGENEQFF
few	TRBV4-1	.	TRBJ2-5	TGCGCCAGCAGCCAACAGGGGGAGACCCAGTACTTC	CASSQQGETQYF
.	TRBV28	TRBD1	TRBJ2-7	TGTGCCAGCAGGCGATCGACAGGGGGCGCCCCCCTCGAGTACTTC	CASRRSTGGAPLEYF
.	TRBV2	.	TRBJ2-3	TGTGCCCACTCTGTGCGGCGGAGCACAGATACGCAGTATTTT	CAHSVRRSTDTQYF
.	TRBV10-3	TRBD1	TRBJ1-3	TGTGCCATAGCACAGGGGACAAACTCTGGAAACACCATATATTTT	CAIAQGTNSGNTIYF
.	TRBV27	TRBD2	TRBJ2-2	TGTGCCAGTCACCCTAGCGGTTACACCGGGGAGCTGTTTTTT	CASHPSGYTGELFF
few	TRBV7-8	TRBD2	TRBJ2-3	TGTGCCAGCAGCTTAGGAGACGCCGGGAGGAAAACGCAGTATTTT	CASSLGDAGRKTQYF
.	TRBV28	.	TRBJ1-5	TGTGCCAGCAGTTTTCGTTTCCAGGGGAGCAATCAGCCCCAGCATTTT	CASSFRFQGSNQPQHF
.	TRBV7-2	.	TRBJ2-7	TGTGCCAGCAGCTTATACCCCCCCCAGGGGGAGCAGTACTTC	CASSLYPPQGEQYF
.	TRBV19	.	TRBJ1-3	TGTGCCAGTAGGATCTCGACAGACCTCTCTGGAAACACCATATATTTT	CASRISTDLSGNTIYF
.	TRBV7-2	TRBD2	TRBJ2-7	TGTGCCAGCAGCTCCCGGACTAGCGGGGAGGTGAAGGGCGAGCAGTACTTC	CASSSRTSGEVKGEQYF
.	TRBV30	.	TRBJ2-1	TGTGCCTCCCACTCGCCGGGCGGGACCAGTCAAAGAAATGAGCAGTTCTTC	CASHSPGGTSQRNEQFF
.	TRBV6-5	.	TRBJ1-4	TGTGCCAGCAGTTACTCGGGCAGGGTAGACGAAAAACTGTTTTTT	CASSYSGRVDEKLFF
.	TRBV19	.	TRBJ2-7	TGTGCCAGTAGTGGTTGGGCCCTCGGCGAGCAGTACTTC	CASSGWALGEQYF
.	TRBV25-1	TRBD1	TRBJ2-7	TGTGCCAGCTCTGCAGGGGGCACTGACGAGCAGTACTTC	CASSAGGTDEQYF
.	TRBV27	TRBD1	TRBJ2-7	TGTGCCAGCAGGGAGACAGGGGTTCACTACGAGCAGTACTTC	CASRETGVHYEQYF
.	TRBV4-1	TRBD2	TRBJ2-1	TGCGCCAGCAAGGGGTACAGCGGGGCCTACAATGAGCAGTTCTTC	CASKGYSGAYNEQFF
.	TRBV6-5	.	TRBJ2-2	TGTGCCAGCCTTTTTCGGAGGACCGGGGAGCTGTTTTTT	CASLFRRTGELFF
.	TRBV5-1	TRBD1	TRBJ2-2	TGCGCCAGCAGCTTAACAGGGGCGGACACCGGGGAGCTGTTTTTT	CASSLTGADTGELFF
.	TRBV18	TRBD1	TRBJ1-4	TGTGCCAGCTCGGTGACAGGGGTAAATGAAAAACTGTTTTTT	CASSVTGVNEKLFF
.	TRBV15	TRBD2	TRBJ2-5	TGTGCCACCAGCAGCCGTAGCGGGGGCTGGGAGACCCAGTACTTC	CATSSRSGGWETQYF
.	TRBV19	TRBD1	TRBJ2-5	TGTGCCAGTAACGATGGTCCAGGGGGTTTCGAGACCCAGTACTTC	CASNDGPGGFETQYF
once	TRBV27	.	TRBJ2-7	TGTGCCAGCAGTTTATCCACCCTCGGCGAGCAGTACTTC	CASSLSTLGEQYF
.	TRBV7-9	TRBD1	TRBJ1-1	TGTGCCAGCAGCCCCCCTGGGACAGGATTGAACACTGAAGCTTTCTTT	CASSPPGTGLNTEAFF
.	TRBV9	.	TRBJ1-6	TGTGCCAGCAGCGTAGTGCCGGGAGGGGTCGGGTCCTATAATTCACCCCTCCACTTT	CASSVVPGGVGSYNSPLHF
.	TRBV21-1	.	TRBJ2-7	TGTGCCAGCAGCAAAGCTGTGGGGTTGGGGGACAGACGATCCTACGAGCAGTACTTC	CASSKAVGLGDRRSYEQYF
.	TRBV7-2	.	TRBJ2-2	TGTGCCAGCAGCCCACGGGGGACCGGGGAGCTGTTTTTT	CASSPRGTGELFF
.	TRBV28	TRBD2	TRBJ2-7	TGTGCCAGCAGTTCCCCGTCGTTGGGGAGGGCCGTCGAGCAGTACTTC	CASSSPSLGRAVEQYF
once	TRBV9	.	TRBJ2-1	TGTGCCAGCAGCGTAAAGCAGGGAATCTACAATGAGCAGTTCTTC	CASSVKQGIYNEQFF
.	TRBV7-9	TRBD2	TRBJ2-5	TGTGCCAGCAGCTTCAGGGTCGGACTAGCGGCTTCATACCAAGAGACCCAGTACTTC	CASSFRVGLAASYQETQYF
.	TRBV27	TRBD1	TRBJ1-2	TGTGCCAGCAGTTTGCGCGGGACAGGTGCTAACTATGGCTACACCTTC	CASSLRGTGANYGYTF
.	TRBV11-2	.	TRBJ1-2	TGTGCCAGCAGCCTTAACAGGGCGGAGGGCTACACCTTC	CASSLNRAEGYTF
once	TRBV15	.	TRBJ2-1	TGTGCCACCAGCAGAGATCTTGGGCTTTACAATGAGCAGTTCTTC	CATSRDLGLYNEQFF
.	TRBV5-4	.	TRBJ2-1	TGTGCCAGCAGTCAAGAGTCCGGTGAGCAGTTCTTC	CASSQESGEQFF
.	TRBV28	.	TRBJ1-2	TGTGCCAGCAGTTTTGCAGGGGTTAACTATGGCTACACCTTC	CASSFAGVNYGYTF
.	TRBV30	.	TRBJ1-2	TGTGCCTGGAGAGCAGGGGCCAGGATTAACACCTTC	CAWRAGARINTF
.	TRBV29-1	TRBD2	TRBJ2-1	TGCAGCGCTGTTCCCGGGACTAGCGTCAATGAGCAGTTCTTC	CSAVPGTSVNEQFF
.	TRBV27	.	TRBJ2-7	TGTGCCAGCAGTTTAATGACAGGCACGGGCGAGCAGTACTTC	CASSLMTGTGEQYF
.	TRBV7-9	.	TRBJ1-5	TGTGCCAGCAGCTTGGCGGGGGGCAATCAGCCCCAGCATTTT	CASSLAGGNQPQHF
.	TRBV24-1	.	TRBJ2-3	TGTGCCACCCAGGGCACCCTTGGATATACGCAGTATTTT	CATQGTLGYTQYF
few	TRBV10-3	.	TRBJ2-1	TGTGCCATCAGCCCTGTAGGGGCAATGGGTAATGAGCAGTTCTTC	CAISPVGAMGNEQFF
.	TRBV7-2	TRBD1	TRBJ1-2	TGTGCCAGCAGCGCTATAGTACAGGGGGATGGCTACACCTTC	CASSAIVQGDGYTF
.	TRBV11-2	.	TRBJ1-2	TGTGCCAGCAGACCGACAGGAGGATATGGAGGTGGCTACACCTTC	CASRPTGGYGGGYTF
.	TRBV27	TRBD1	TRBJ1-1	TGTGCCAGCAGTTTATCGAAGGGGGCCGGGGCTGAAGCTTTCTTT	CASSLSKGAGAEAFF
.	TRBV7-9	TRBD2	TRBJ2-3	TGTGCCAGCAGCTACTTAGCGGGACACAGCACAGATACGCAGTATTTT	CASSYLAGHSTDTQYF
.	TRBV19	.	TRBJ1-5	TGTGCCAGTAGTATTACTCCTTTTAGCAATCAGCCCCAGCATTTT	CASSITPFSNQPQHF
.	TRBV19	TRBD2	TRBJ2-2	TGTGCCAGTACCCGGACTAGCGGGAGGGCCCATAACACCGGGGAGCTGTTTTTT	CASTRTSGRAHNTGELFF
.	TRBV7-6	.	TRBJ2-3	TGTGCCAGCAGCCCCCTCAGCACAGATACGCAGTATTTT	CASSPLSTDTQYF
.	TRBV5-6	.	TRBJ1-4	TGTGCCAGCAGCTTGGCCCCCAGGGAGGTAGATGAAAAACTGTTTTTT	CASSLAPREVDEKLFF
.	TRBV7-2	TRBD2	TRBJ2-3	TGTGCCAGCAGCCCAGGACTAGCGGGGGAATATACGCAGTATTTT	CASSPGLAGEYTQYF
.	TRBV7-3	.	TRBJ2-3	TGTGCCAGCAGCTGGACAGTTACGCAGTATTTT	CASSWTVTQYF
.	TRBV11-3	.	TRBJ2-1	TGTGCCAGCAGCCCGGGACTTTACAATGAGCAGTTCTTC	CASSPGLYNEQFF
.	TRBV5-4	.	TRBJ1-5	TGTGCCAGCAGCTTGGGGCCAGGCAGAAGCAATCAGCCCCAGCATTTT	CASSLGPGRSNQPQHF